The 30 T cell receptor beta chains below all came from one sample that was sequenced in a study of cytomegalovirus exposure and HLA in healthy donors. With 60 Vbeta and 13 Jbeta primers, the PCR was carried out. Sequencing was performed with immunoSEQ multiplex PCR; in TCRdb, only in-frame clones are kept and a portion is missing. This sample's table has about 140,000 clones. The sample consisted of PBMCs. The receptors were gathered from a young woman in good health and CMV-seronegative.

The rearrangement joins TRBV7-2 to TRBJ2-3; 13 bases are shared with TRBD2. Germline lookup yields CDR1 SGHTA and CDR2 FQGNSA. V lost 2 bases and J lost 5; bases outside the gene matches: 10. The CDR3 spans 18 residues. The chain's CDR3 is CASSLTKRTSGSLDTQYF. The DNA of the CDR3 is TGTGCCAGCAGCTTAACCAAGAGGACTAGCGGGAGTTTAGATACGCAGTATTTT.

The chain carries TRBV6-1 and TRBJ1-2, with TRBD1 matching 8 bases. The J segment lost 5 bases and the V segment lost 1 base, leaving 9 bases of the junction unmatched. Per the germline V gene, CDR1 is MNHNS and CDR2 is SASEGT. CDR3 length: 16 residues. CDR3 sequence (DNA): TGTGCCAGCAGTGAAGAACTGGACAGGGTATATTATGGCTACACCTTC. This translates into CASSEELDRVYYGYTF.

The chain recombines TRBV4-1 with TRBJ2-5, with 9 positions matching TRBD1. CDR1 is MGHRA and CDR2 is YSYEKL in the germline V gene. The CDR3 extends over 16 amino acids. The J segment lost 6 bases and the V segment lost 4 bases, leaving 12 bases of the junction unmatched. CDR3 in amino acids: CASSPLVRDREQTQYF. CDR3 in DNA: TGCGCCAGCAGCCCACTAGTCCGGGACAGGGAACAGACCCAGTACTTC.

To note about this clone: Germline and junction disagree at one end, which may indicate a read error. This chain joins TRBV6-6 and TRBJ1-4; D gene uncertain. Per the germline V gene, CDR1 is MNHNY and CDR2 is SVGAGI (reference sequence). The CDR3 runs to 15 residues. CDR3 region: CASRYVSATNEKLFF. The CDR3 DNA reads as TGTGCCAGCCGTTACGTGAGCGCAACTAATGAAAAACTGTTTTTT.

The chain combines TRBV6-1 with TRBJ2-5, with 8 bases aligning to TRBD1. The CDR3 length is 13 residues. Unmatched junction bases numbered 5, after V lost 6 bases and J lost 5 bases. In germline, CDR1 is MNHNS, CDR2 SASEGT. DNA of the CDR3: TGTGCCAGCAGGGAGACAGGGGAGGAGACCCAGTACTTC. It specifies CASRETGEETQYF.

The rearrangement links TRBV5-6 to TRBJ2-1; TRBD1 is a possible D gene (6 bases). CDR1 SGHDT and CDR2 YYEEEE come from the germline V gene. V shed 1 base and J shed 10 bases, with 18 bases lying between them. CDR3 length: 15 amino acids. The CDR3 nucleotides are TGTGCCAGCAGCTTGACCCCTTTGGGGGCGAAAGAGCAGTTCTTC. This gives the protein CASSLTPLGAKEQFF. The variable domain in full, completed from reference TRBV5-6 and TRBJ2-1, reads DAGVTQSPTHLIKTRGQQVTLRCSPKSGHDTVSWYQQALGQGPQFIFQYYEEEERQRGNFPDRFSGHQFPNYSSELNVNALLLGDSALYLCASSLTPLGAKEQFFGPGTRLTVL.

V usage is TRBV9 and J usage is TRBJ2-1; 10 bases agree with TRBD2. V was pared by 1 base and J by 2 bases, with 6 bases of the junction left unmatched. The CDR3 is made up of 17 amino acids. Germline values: CDR1 SGDLS, CDR2 YYNGEE. This CDR3 is CASSVSRTSGTYNEQFF. The CDR3 DNA is TGTGCCAGCAGCGTAAGTAGGACTAGCGGAACCTACAATGAGCAGTTCTTC.

The rearrangement links TRBV6-1 to TRBJ2-3; D unclear. CDR3 length equals 13 residues. The V gene lost 3 bases and the J gene lost 6 bases, with 10 bases spanning the gap. The germline V gene encodes CDR1 MNHNS and CDR2 SASEGT. In nucleotides, the CDR3 is TGTGCCAGCAGTGAGCGGTCCTGGGATACGCAGTATTTT. Its translation is CASSERSWDTQYF.

The J gene is TRBJ2-3, the V gene TRBV19; 8 nucleotides line up with TRBD1. From germline, CDR1 is LNHDA and CDR2 SQIVND (reference sequence). The V and J ends lost 1 base and 3 bases, in that order; junction bases with no gene match: 3. This CDR3 has 15 amino acids. CDR3 sequence (DNA): TGTGCCAGTAGTATAGCGGGACAGGAAACAGATACGCAGTATTTT. Its translation is CASSIAGQETDTQYF.

The J gene is TRBJ2-7, the V gene TRBV19; TRBD2 aligns across 13 bases. The CDR3 totals 16 residues. V trimming: 0 bases; J trimming: 5 bases; junction bases outside the gene matches: 4. Per germline, CDR1 LNHDA and CDR2 SQIVND (reference sequence). The CDR3 DNA reads TGTGCCAGTAGTATAGATGCAGGACTAGCGGGAGACGAGCAGTACGTC. It specifies CASSIDAGLAGDEQYV.

The chain combines TRBV15 with TRBJ1-3; D remains ambiguous. Germline V gives CDR1 LNHNV, CDR2 YYDKDF (reference sequence). The V gene lost 8 bases and the J gene lost 0 bases, with 8 bases spanning the gap. The CDR3 is made up of 13 amino acids. The CDR3: CATRGYSGNTIYF. CDR3 coding DNA: TGTGCCACCCGGGGTTACTCTGGAAACACCATATATTTT.

The CDR3 is CASGLAGKTEAFF. In DNA, the CDR3 is TGTGCTAGTGGTTTGGCGGGGAAAACTGAAGCTTTCTTT. The chain carries TRBV12-5 and TRBJ1-1; no definite D call. The germline V gene has CDR1 LGHNT and CDR2 FRNRAP. Between the trimmed V and J ends, which lost 1 base and 5 bases, there was a span of 8 bases. The CDR3 extends over 13 amino acids.

This sequence joins TRBV7-2 and TRBJ2-3, with D unresolved. V was pared by 3 bases and J by 0 bases, with 7 bases between. The CDR3 runs 14 residues. Germline loops: CDR1 SGHTA, CDR2 FQGNSA. Here the CDR3 reads CASSFLRSTDTQYF. CDR3 coding DNA: TGTGCCAGCAGCTTTCTGCGAAGCACAGATACGCAGTATTTT.

The rearrangement links TRBV2 to TRBJ1-4; possibly TRBD1 for D (5 bases). V was trimmed by 6 bases and J by 6 bases, leaving 20 bases between them. The V gene's germline CDR1 is SNHLY and CDR2 FYNNEI. There are 16 residues in the CDR3. CDR3 nucleotides: TGTGCCAGCAGCCCCCTCGGTGGGGCAAGTTATGAAAAACTGTTTTTT. This sequence encodes CASSPLGGASYEKLFF.

This rearrangement joins TRBV2 to TRBJ2-1; TRBD2 agrees at 13 bases. The germline gives CDR1 SNHLY, CDR2 FYNNEI. The CDR3 runs 17 residues. The ends lost 7 bases at V and 2 bases at J; junction bases unmatched: 8. CDR3 sequence reads: CASTGLAGSRTYNEQFF. CDR3 bases: TGTGCCAGCACGGGACTAGCGGGATCAAGGACCTACAATGAGCAGTTCTTC. The whole variable domain, filled in from reference TRBV2 and TRBJ2-1, reads EPEVTQTPSHQVTQMGQEVILRCVPISNHLYFYWYRQILGQKVEFLVSFYNNEISEKSEIFDDQFSVERPDGSNFTLKIRSTKLEDSAMYFCASTGLAGSRTYNEQFFGPGTRLTVL.

The chain has TRBV9 and TRBJ2-3; 7 bases align to TRBD2. CDR3 length: 16 residues. Germline CDR1 is SGDLS and CDR2 is YYNGEE. Unmatched junction bases numbered 11, after V lost 4 bases and J lost 3 bases. The CDR3, as DNA: TGTGCCAGCAGCCCTCTAGGAGCGGGGTTGACAGATACGCAGTATTTT. Translating gives CASSPLGAGLTDTQYF.

V usage is TRBV28 and J usage is TRBJ1-1; 7 bases align to TRBD1. CDR3 length: 16 amino acids. Germline CDR1 and CDR2: MDHEN and SYDVKM. V was clipped by 7 bases and J by 1 base; unmatched bases: 12. CDR3 residues: CASTRAPGQWNTEAFF. The CDR3, as DNA: TGTGCCAGCACAAGAGCCCCGGGACAGTGGAACACTGAAGCTTTCTTT.

The V and J genes are TRBV5-6 and TRBJ2-2, with TRBD2 identical over 8 bases. J was trimmed by 0 bases and V by 2 bases; bases with no gene match: 3. This CDR3 contains 16 residues. In germline, CDR1 is SGHDT, CDR2 YYEEEE. The chain's CDR3 is CASSFWGLANTGELFF. The CDR3 nucleotides are TGTGCCAGCAGCTTTTGGGGACTAGCGAACACCGGGGAGCTGTTTTTT.

The V and J genes are TRBV7-3 and TRBJ2-5; maybe TRBD1 (5 bases). CDR1 and CDR2 from the germline V gene are SGHTA and FQGTGA. This CDR3 region has 14 residues. Trimming stripped 1 base from V and 4 bases from J, with 10 bases between. The CDR3 coding sequence is TGTGCCAGCAGCTTAATTGGTGGGGCAGAGACCCAGTACTTC. This translates into CASSLIGGAETQYF. Supplemented by reference TRBV7-3 and TRBJ2-5, the full variable domain reads GAGVSQTPSNKVTEKGKYVELRCDPISGHTALYWYRQSLGQGPEFLIYFQGTGAADDSGLPNDRFFAVRPEGSVSTLKIQRTERGDSAVYLCASSLIGGAETQYFGPGTRLLVL.

The genes are TRBV19 and TRBJ1-4, with D unresolved. The CDR3 totals 14 residues. V was pared by 4 bases and J by 2 bases, with 8 bases between. Germline CDR1 reads LNHDA; CDR2 reads SQIVND (reference sequence). The CDR3 DNA sequence: TGTGCCAGTAGTACAGTTTCGACTAATGAAAAACTGTTTTTT. As protein: CASSTVSTNEKLFF.

V and J are TRBV27 and TRBJ1-4; 8 positions agree with TRBD1. Germline values: CDR1 MNHEY, CDR2 SMNVEV (reference sequence). This CDR3 spans 15 amino acids. With V trimmed by 4 bases and J by 7 bases, 8 bases remained unmatched. CDR3 in amino acids: CASSSLQGGVEKLFF. Written as DNA, the CDR3 is TGTGCCAGCAGTTCCTTACAGGGGGGGGTTGAAAAACTGTTTTTT.

J is TRBJ2-3 and V is TRBV7-9; D is unresolved. There are 15 residues in the CDR3. The V gene lost 5 bases and the J gene lost 2 bases, with 14 bases spanning the gap. Germline CDR1 SEHNR, CDR2 FQNEAQ (reference sequence). The CDR3 is CASSVSIGFTDTQYF. The CDR3 coding sequence is TGTGCCAGCAGCGTATCCATCGGGTTCACAGATACGCAGTATTTT.

In DNA, the CDR3 is TGTGCCAGCAGTCCACAGGGGGCAGATACGCAGTATTTT. Its protein is CASSPQGADTQYF. The V gene is TRBV28, the J gene TRBJ2-3; 8 bases are shared with TRBD1. Trimming cost V 5 bases and J 4 bases; bases outside gene matches: 2. The germline CDR1 and CDR2 sequences are MDHEN and SYDVKM. The CDR3 covers 13 residues. Filled out from reference TRBV28 and TRBJ2-3, the complete variable domain reads DVKVTQSSRYLVKRTGEKVFLECVQDMDHENMFWYRQDPGLGLRLIYFSYDVKMKEKGDIPEGYSVSREKKERFSLILESASTNQTSMYLCASSPQGADTQYFGPGTRLTVL.

The rearrangement links TRBV30 to TRBJ1-6; D might be TRBD1 (6 bases). The CDR3 loop spans 13 amino acids. Germline-derived CDR1 and CDR2 are GTSNPN and SVGIG (reference sequence). Deletions cut 4 bases from V and 9 bases from J, with 13 bases between. The CDR3 DNA sequence: TGTGCCTGGACCGGACAGCTAGGTTCACCCCTCCACTTT. Encoded protein: CAWTGQLGSPLHF.

CDR3 in DNA: TGTGCCAGCAGCGGGGGACAGGCCATCGGGGAGCTGTTTTTT. It is translated as CASSGGQAIGELFF. The rearrangement links TRBV9 to TRBJ2-2; 8 bases are shared with TRBD1. The V gene end was trimmed by 3 bases and the J gene end by 7 bases; junction bases not matched to a gene: 5. Germline values: CDR1 SGDLS, CDR2 YYNGEE. The CDR3 runs to 14 residues.

This chain links TRBV5-5 with TRBJ2-1; 15 bases fit TRBD2. With V trimmed by 4 bases and J by 7 bases, 15 bases remained unmatched. Germline CDR1 SGHKS, CDR2 YYEKEE (reference sequence). The CDR3 is made up of 19 amino acids. The CDR3 here is CASSRPGTSGRLSRNEQFF. The CDR3 bases are TGTGCCAGCAGCCGTCCCGGGACTAGCGGGAGGTTAAGTAGGAATGAGCAGTTCTTC.

The V and J genes are TRBV28 and TRBJ1-5; TRBD1 agrees at 8 bases. This CDR3 is 14 amino acids long. J gave up 5 bases and V 3 bases, and 3 bases lay outside the gene matches. Germline assignment: CDR1 MDHEN and CDR2 SYDVKM. CDR3 residues: CASSFGQGHQPQHF. CDR3 sequence (DNA): TGTGCCAGCAGTTTCGGACAGGGTCATCAGCCCCAGCATTTT.

The chain has TRBV23-1 and TRBJ1-5; 8 bases align to TRBD1. TRBV23-1 carries the ORF label, with uncertain function. After removal of 2 bases from V and 2 bases from J, the junction contained 11 bases not matched to a gene. This CDR3 region has 18 residues. CDR3 residues: CASSQPSRTGLCNQPQHF. The CDR3 DNA is TGCGCCAGCAGTCAACCCAGCAGGACAGGGTTATGCAATCAGCCCCAGCATTTT.

The chain combines TRBV27 with TRBJ2-7; TRBD1 matches 8 bases. CDR1 and CDR2 from the germline V gene are MNHEY and SMNVEV (reference sequence). J gave up 2 bases and V 6 bases, and 6 bases lay outside the gene matches. The CDR3 extends over 14 amino acids. CDR3 protein: CASSLQGGPYEQYF. In nucleotides, the CDR3 is TGTGCCAGCAGCCTACAGGGGGGCCCCTACGAGCAGTACTTC.

CDR3 in DNA: TGTGCCAGCAGCTTGGGACTAGCGGGGTTCCAAGAGACCCAGTACTTC. It specifies CASSLGLAGFQETQYF. The rearrangement joins TRBV5-8 to TRBJ2-5, with 11 bases aligning to TRBD2. Germline-derived CDR1 and CDR2 are SGHTS and YDEGEE. V was clipped by 0 bases and J by 1 base; unmatched bases: 2. The CDR3 runs 16 residues.